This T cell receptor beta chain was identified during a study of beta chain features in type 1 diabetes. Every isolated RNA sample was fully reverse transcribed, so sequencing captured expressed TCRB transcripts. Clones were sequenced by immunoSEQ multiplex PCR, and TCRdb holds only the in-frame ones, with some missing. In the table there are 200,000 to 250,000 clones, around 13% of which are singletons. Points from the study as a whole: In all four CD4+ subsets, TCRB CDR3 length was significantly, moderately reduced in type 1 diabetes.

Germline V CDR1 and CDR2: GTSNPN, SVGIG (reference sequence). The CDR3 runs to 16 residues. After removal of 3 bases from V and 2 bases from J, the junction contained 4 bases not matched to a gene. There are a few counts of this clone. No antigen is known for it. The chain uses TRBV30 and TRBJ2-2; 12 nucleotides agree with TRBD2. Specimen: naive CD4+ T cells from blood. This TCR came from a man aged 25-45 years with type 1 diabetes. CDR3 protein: CAWSALAGGNTGELFF. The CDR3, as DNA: TGTGCCTGGAGCGCACTAGCGGGAGGCAACACCGGGGAGCTGTTTTTT. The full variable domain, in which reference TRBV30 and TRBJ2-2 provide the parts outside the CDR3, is SQTIHQWPATLVQPVGSPLSLECTVEGTSNPNLYWYRQAAGRGLQLLFYSVGIGQISSEVPQNLSASRPQDRQFILSSKKLLLSDSGFYLCAWSALAGGNTGELFFGEGSRLTVL.